The 12 T cell receptor beta chains below all came from one sample that was sequenced in a study of blood T cell repertoires in COVID-19 (dated by TCRdb to the early 2020s). Preparation of the library involved the immunoSEQ multiplex PCR assay. TCRdb took this table from immuneACCESS and kept in-frame rearrangements with V and J called. Such tables lack part of the clones; where checked against another copy, unresolved V genes explain under half of the gap, and the rest is unexplained. Here the sample has 150,000 to 200,000 clones; 86% occur a single time. In total, the top ten clones hold less than 25% of the sample. The sequencing input was peripheral blood. The source of these receptors is a man aged 65 to 79 with active or convalescent COVID-19.

The chain joins TRBV6-2 or TRBV6-3 to TRBJ2-4; 8 bases fit TRBD2. V lost 6 bases and J lost 0; bases outside the gene matches: 13. From germline, CDR1 is MNHEY and CDR2 SVGEGT. CDR3 length: 18 amino acids. CDR3 sequence reads: CASSPFGRGKGAKNIQYF. CDR3 bases: TGTGCCAGCAGCCCCTTCGGGAGGGGGAAAGGAGCCAAAAACATTCAGTACTTC.

The chain links TRBV6-5 to TRBJ2-2, with TRBD2 matching over 7 bases. V was clipped by 1 base and J by 4 bases; unmatched bases: 6. The CDR3 is 16 residues long. Germline CDR1 is MNHEY and CDR2 is SVGAGI. In DNA, the CDR3 is TGTGCCAGCAGTTACTGGGCGGGAGATCCCACCGGGGAGCTGTTTTTT. It yields the protein CASSYWAGDPTGELFF.

The chain carries TRBV6-5 and TRBJ1-1; D is ambiguous. This CDR3 is 15 amino acids long. V was pared by 0 bases and J by 3 bases, with 11 bases between. The germline V gene has CDR1 MNHEY and CDR2 SVGAGI. Here the CDR3 reads CASSYSQRVDTEAFF. CDR3 bases: TGTGCCAGCAGTTACTCCCAGAGGGTAGACACTGAAGCTTTCTTT.

The chain recombines TRBV18 with TRBJ2-1; weak D call: TRBD2 (6 bases). Germline V gene data show CDR1 as KGHSH and CDR2 as LQKENI. The CDR3 is 15 residues long. The V and J ends lost 3 bases and 8 bases respectively, with 17 bases between them. The CDR3 DNA follows: TGTGCCAGCTCACCTCGGGAGACTATCATAGATGAGCAGTTCTTC. This codes for CASSPRETIIDEQFF.

The chain is built from TRBV6-1 and TRBJ1-1; tentatively, D is TRBD1 (5 bases). The V and J ends lost 5 bases and 4 bases respectively, with 17 bases between them. Looked up from germline, CDR1 is MNHNS and CDR2 is SASEGT. The CDR3 covers 15 residues. The CDR3 coding sequence is TGTGCCAGCAGTTTACCACCTCAGGGCGGCACTGAAGCTTTCTTT. Translated, it gives CASSLPPQGGTEAFF.

This chain uses TRBV11-2 with TRBJ1-1; 7 bases match TRBD1. J was trimmed by 4 bases and V by 4 bases; bases with no gene match: 6. The CDR3 covers 14 residues. Germline CDR1 is SGHAT and CDR2 is FQNNGV. The CDR3 loop reads CASSSGGWGTEAFF. CDR3 bases: TGTGCCAGCAGCTCAGGGGGTTGGGGCACTGAAGCTTTCTTT.

The gene calls are TRBV19 and TRBJ2-3; perhaps TRBD2 as D (6 bases). This CDR3 contains 16 residues. Trimming stripped 5 bases from V and 4 bases from J, with 19 bases between. The germline CDR1 and CDR2 sequences are LNHDA and SQIVND (reference sequence). The CDR3 DNA sequence: TGTGCCAGTAGTGGAGTATGGGGGGACCGGGCAGATACGCAGTATTTT. Protein product: CASSGVWGDRADTQYF.

The CDR3 is CASSRAQFGNIQYF. DNA for the CDR3: TGTGCCAGCAGCAGGGCGCAGTTTGGAAACATTCAGTACTTC. The chain employs TRBV28 and TRBJ2-4; the D gene is possibly TRBD1 (5 bases). This CDR3 has 14 residues. Germline-derived CDR1 and CDR2 are MDHEN and SYDVKM. Trimming cost V 6 bases and J 6 bases, with 15 bases left between them. Full variable domain (missing parts from reference TRBV28 and TRBJ2-4): DVKVTQSSRYLVKRTGEKVFLECVQDMDHENMFWYRQDPGLGLRLIYFSYDVKMKEKGDIPEGYSVSREKKERFSLILESASTNQTSMYLCASSRAQFGNIQYFGAGTRLSVL.

This sequence joins TRBV7-2 and TRBJ1-3; possible D gene TRBD1, 6 bases. CDR1 and CDR2 (germline): SGHTA, FQGNSA. Trimming removed 2 bases at V and 0 bases at J, with 8 bases between. The CDR3 contains 15 residues. The CDR3 sequence is CASSLRGGSGNTIYF. Written as DNA, the CDR3 is TGTGCCAGCAGCTTAAGGGGGGGCTCTGGAAACACCATATATTTT.

V and J are TRBV7-2 and TRBJ2-1; possible D gene TRBD1, 6 bases. Germline V gene lookup returns CDR1 SGHTA and CDR2 FQGNSA. Trimming stripped 5 bases from V and 4 bases from J, with 18 bases between. The CDR3 has 16 residues. In DNA form, the CDR3 reads TGTGCCAGCAGCGCTCAACCGGGACACTCTTACAATGAGCAGTTCTTC. Its protein product is CASSAQPGHSYNEQFF.

The rearrangement joins TRBV2 to TRBJ2-7; 7 bases align to TRBD1. The CDR3 consists of 16 residues. Germline assignment: CDR1 SNHLY and CDR2 FYNNEI. After removal of 7 bases from V and 0 bases from J, the junction contained 12 bases not matched to a gene. The CDR3 bases are TGTGCCAGCATCAGACCTGACAGGGACAGCTCCTACGAGCAGTACTTC. This sequence encodes CASIRPDRDSSYEQYF.

The chain recombines TRBV5-1 with TRBJ1-1; 8 positions match TRBD1. Trimming removed 4 bases from V and 0 bases from J; junction bases left unmatched: 5. Germline lookup yields CDR1 SGHRS and CDR2 YFSETQ. This CDR3 region has 15 residues. The CDR3 DNA is TGCGCCAGCAGCAGTGGGACAGGAATGAACACTGAAGCTTTCTTT. This gives the protein CASSSGTGMNTEAFF. Filled out from reference TRBV5-1 and TRBJ1-1, the complete variable domain reads KAGVTQTPRYLIKTRGQQVTLSCSPISGHRSVSWYQQTPGQGLQFLFEYFSETQRNKGNFPGRFSGRQFSNSRSEMNVSTLELGDSALYLCASSSGTGMNTEAFFGQGTRLTVV.